This T cell receptor beta chain was found in a study of cytomegalovirus exposure and HLA in healthy donors. Study-level information: Genetic ancestry analysis placed approximately 78% of the 300 to 500 donors that were genotyped in the Caucasian-associated cluster. Study-wide results and caveats: Data from an earlier analysis indicated that most TCR beta V segments were productive either about 87% or about 30% of the time. Later genetic work tied a missense DCLRE1C variant to beta-chain V and J trimming.

Nominally healthy donors were sampled, though unrecorded immune exposures were likely. The PCR was carried out with 60 Vbeta primers and 13 Jbeta primers. Assay: immunoSEQ multiplex PCR; the TCRdb copy retains only in-frame clones and omits some. The sample has about 200,000 clones, around 70% seen once. As to this clone: Its antigen is currently unknown.

In germline, CDR1 is SGHAT, CDR2 FQNNGV. Between the trimmed V and J ends, which lost 4 bases and 6 bases, there was a span of 7 bases. The CDR3 sequence is 12 residues long. The genes are TRBV11-2 and TRBJ1-3; D gene ambiguous. The TCR was taken from a man in his forties or fifties in good health and CMV-seropositive. The material sequenced was PBMCs. The CDR3 region has the DNA TGTGCCAGCAGCTCGGGAGAAAACACCATATATTTT. Translation: CASSSGENTIYF.